Below are 28 T cell receptor beta chains sequenced from a single sample in a study of cytomegalovirus exposure and HLA in healthy donors. Researchers ran the PCR with 60 Vbeta and 13 Jbeta primers. Clones were read by immunoSEQ multiplex PCR, and TCRdb kept only the in-frame ones, dropping some. The listing records tens of thousands of clones. Material: PBMCs. The receptor source for this set is a man aged 35 to 55 in good health and CMV-seronegative.

The chain joins TRBV28 to TRBJ1-2; possibly TRBD1 for D (6 bases). The germline V gene encodes CDR1 MDHEN and CDR2 SYDVKM. Trimming removed 6 bases from V and 0 bases from J, with 17 bases in between. The length of the CDR3 is 16 residues. This CDR3 reads CASRSWTDTTNYGYTF. The DNA for the CDR3 is TGTGCCAGCAGATCTTGGACAGATACAACTAACTATGGCTACACCTTC.

The chain carries TRBV6-1 and TRBJ1-2; D remains unclear. Trimming took off 10 bases at V and 1 base at J, with 4 bases between the two ends. Germline assignment: CDR1 MNHNS and CDR2 SASEGT. CDR3 length: 10 residues. CDR3 sequence reads: CATVNYGYTF. The DNA of the CDR3 is TGTGCCACCGTTAACTATGGCTACACCTTC.

The gene calls are TRBV5-1 and TRBJ2-3; D perhaps matches TRBD1 (6 bases). The CDR3 is 20 amino acids. The germline CDR1 and CDR2 sequences are SGHRS and YFSETQ. V was pared by 0 bases and J by 0 bases, with 23 bases between. The CDR3 DNA follows: TGCGCCAGCAGCTTGGCCCAGCAACCGGGGACACCCACAAGCACAGATACGCAGTATTTT. This sequence encodes CASSLAQQPGTPTSTDTQYF.

This sequence joins TRBV6-1 and TRBJ2-7; TRBD1 matches at 7 bases. Germline trimming cut 5 bases from V and 3 bases from J; bases unmatched to any gene: 4. CDR3 size: 13 residues. CDR1 is MNHNS, CDR2 SASEGT, per germline. The CDR3 loop reads CASSLYRGYEQYF. CDR3 in DNA: TGTGCCAGCAGTTTGTACAGGGGCTACGAGCAGTACTTC.

The chain couples TRBV29-1 to TRBJ1-1; perhaps TRBD1 as D (5 bases). Germline V gene data show CDR1 as SQVTM and CDR2 as ANQGSEA. The CDR3 spans 11 residues. V was shortened by 7 bases and J by 4 bases, with 10 bases between the two germline ends. This CDR3 is CSARTLTEAFF. As DNA, the CDR3 is TGCAGCGCCCGGACACTCACTGAAGCTTTCTTT.

The rearrangement joins TRBV7-2 to TRBJ1-3; D may be TRBD1 (5 bases). CDR3 size: 13 residues. Trimming took off 5 bases at V and 3 bases at J, with 8 bases between the two ends. In germline, CDR1 is SGHTA, CDR2 FQGNSA. The CDR3 region is CASSLQGGNTIYF. The CDR3 nucleotides read TGTGCCAGCAGCCTCCAGGGTGGAAACACCATATATTTT.

V gene TRBV14 combines with J gene TRBJ1-5; 12 nucleotides line up with TRBD1. The length of the CDR3 is 18 residues. Germline-derived CDR1 and CDR2 are SGHDN and FVKESK. J gave up 4 bases and V 4 bases, and 11 bases lay outside the gene matches. In DNA form, the CDR3 reads TGTGCCAGCAGCCCGAGGGCCCGGGACAGGGGGCGTAATCAGCCCCAGCATTTT. Protein product: CASSPRARDRGRNQPQHF.

The chain couples TRBV11-2 to TRBJ2-2; D not resolved. Germline CDR1 reads SGHAT; CDR2 reads FQNNGV. V lost 5 bases and J 6 bases, leaving 16 bases between the germline ends. This CDR3 has 15 residues. CDR3 residues: CASSRHNGAAGELFF. The CDR3 region has the DNA TGTGCCAGCAGCAGACACAATGGTGCAGCCGGGGAGCTGTTTTTT. The variable domain in full, completed from reference TRBV11-2 and TRBJ2-2, reads EAGVAQSPRYKIIEKRQSVAFWCNPISGHATLYWYQQILGQGPKLLIQFQNNGVVDDSQLPKDRFSAERLKGVDSTLKIQPAKLEDSAVYLCASSRHNGAAGELFFGEGSRLTVL.

The chain employs TRBV7-3 and TRBJ1-3; D not resolved. The CDR3 is made up of 16 amino acids. Trimming removed 3 bases at V and 1 base at J, with 13 bases between. Germline V lookup: CDR1 SGHTA, CDR2 FQGTGA. The CDR3 bases are TGTGCCAGCAGCTTGCCCCACAGCGGGTCTGGAAACACCATATATTTT. It translates to CASSLPHSGSGNTIYF.

This chain links TRBV25-1 with TRBJ2-1; 11 nucleotides agree with TRBD2. Germline assignment: CDR1 MGHDK and CDR2 SYGVNS. After removal of 5 bases from V and 8 bases from J, the junction contained 8 bases not matched to a gene. The CDR3 spans 15 residues. CDR3 residues: CASSTLAGGGDEQFF. CDR3 in DNA: TGTGCCAGCAGTACGTTAGCGGGAGGGGGGGATGAGCAGTTCTTC.

This chain links TRBV28 with TRBJ2-7; D is perhaps TRBD2 (6 bases). CDR1 and CDR2 from the germline V gene are MDHEN and SYDVKM. The germline V and J ends were trimmed by 2 bases and 4 bases, with 12 bases remaining between them. The CDR3 sequence is 14 residues long. DNA of the CDR3: TGTGCCAGCAGTTTAGGGCTAGCGAGATACGAGCAGTACTTC. Its translation is CASSLGLARYEQYF.

V gene TRBV6-6 combines with J gene TRBJ1-1; 11 nucleotides agree with TRBD1. There are 15 residues in the CDR3. V gave up 6 bases and J gave up 8 bases; unmatched junction bases: 11. Germline V CDR1 and CDR2: MNHNY, SVGAGI (reference sequence). The CDR3 DNA reads TGTGCCAGCAGAGTGGTAGGACAGGGGGCGCCCGAAGCTTTCTTT. It specifies CASRVVGQGAPEAFF.

The V and J genes are TRBV5-1 and TRBJ2-3; 10 nucleotides align to TRBD2. Germline trimming cut 0 bases from V and 6 bases from J; bases unmatched to any gene: 4. CDR3 length equals 15 residues. Germline V gives CDR1 SGHRS, CDR2 YFSETQ. The CDR3 DNA is TGCGCCAGCAGCTTGGAGCGGGAGGGCATGGATACGCAGTATTTT. Amino acid sequence: CASSLEREGMDTQYF.

The rearrangement joins TRBV2 to TRBJ1-2, with a weak D call TRBD1 (5 bases). This CDR3 has 14 residues. Per germline, CDR1 SNHLY and CDR2 FYNNEI. V was shortened by 4 bases and J by 0 bases, with 9 bases between the two germline ends. In nucleotides, the CDR3 is TGTGCCAGCAGTGGACAGTTAGCTAACTATGGCTACACCTTC. Its translation is CASSGQLANYGYTF.

J is TRBJ1-5 and V is TRBV6-6; perhaps TRBD1 as D (6 bases). The CDR3 has 14 residues. Trimming removed 2 bases at V and 4 bases at J, with 9 bases between. The germline V gene encodes CDR1 MNHNY and CDR2 SVGAGI (reference sequence). CDR3 sequence reads: CASSYQGSNQPQHF. DNA for the CDR3: TGTGCCAGCAGTTACCAGGGGAGTAATCAGCCCCAGCATTTT.

This chain joins TRBV28 and TRBJ2-6, with 9 bases matching TRBD1. J was trimmed by 3 bases and V by 6 bases; bases with no gene match: 18. The CDR3 has 20 amino acids. Germline V CDR1 and CDR2: MDHEN, SYDVKM. The CDR3 DNA follows: TGTGCCAGCAGGCATCAACCCGGGACAGGGACTGAGTTTGGGGCCAACGTCCTGACTTTC. Translation: CASRHQPGTGTEFGANVLTF.

The chain is built from TRBV4-1 and TRBJ2-3; D may be TRBD2 (5 bases). The V end was cut by 4 bases, the J end by 9 bases, with 14 bases between. There are 13 residues in the CDR3. Germline V gene data show CDR1 as MGHRA and CDR2 as YSYEKL. The CDR3 protein is CASSPGNGDTQYF. In DNA form, the CDR3 reads TGCGCCAGCAGCCCGGGGAACGGTGACACGCAGTATTTT.

V gene TRBV7-5 combines with J gene TRBJ2-7; TRBD2, the table's D call, lacks a check against the DNA. TRBV7-5 constitutes a pseudogene. CDR3 length: 18 amino acids. CDR3 bases: TGTGTCAGAAGCTTCCAAGGGGGGTCGCGGGAGTCACGCTACGAGCAGTACTTC. It is translated as CVRSFQGGSRESRYEQYF.

The V gene is TRBV30, the J gene TRBJ2-1; TRBD2 aligns across 7 bases. With 1 base clipped from V and 6 bases from J, the junction kept 3 bases outside the gene matches. Per the germline V gene, CDR1 is GTSNPN and CDR2 is SVGIG (reference sequence). The CDR3 is 13 residues long. CDR3: CAWSGLAANEQFF. The CDR3 DNA is TGTGCCTGGAGTGGGCTAGCGGCCAATGAGCAGTTCTTC.

The chain carries TRBV6-5 and TRBJ1-1; TRBD1 might be the D (5 bases). The ends were cut back, 2 bases at V and 1 base at J, with 11 bases in the middle. Germline loops: CDR1 MNHEY, CDR2 SVGAGI. CDR3 length: 15 amino acids. DNA for the CDR3: TGTGCCAGCAGTTACCAGACCGGGGGGAACACTGAAGCTTTCTTT. Translated: CASSYQTGGNTEAFF.

The chain recombines TRBV7-8 with TRBJ2-5; D is undetermined. V lost 5 bases, J lost 0 bases, and 4 bases lay in between. The CDR3 is made up of 12 amino acids. From germline, CDR1 is SGHVS and CDR2 FQNEAQ. CDR3 bases: TGTGCCAGCAGCCGGGACCAAGAGACCCAGTACTTC. Its protein is CASSRDQETQYF.

The J gene is TRBJ2-7, the V gene TRBV13; 7 nucleotides align to TRBD2. V shed 0 bases, J shed 0 bases, and the junction held 2 bases outside the gene matches. The V gene's germline CDR1 is PRHDT and CDR2 FYEKMQ (reference sequence). CDR3 length: 15 amino acids. The chain's CDR3 is CASSLGLAASYEQYF. The CDR3 coding sequence is TGTGCCAGCAGCTTAGGTCTAGCGGCCTCCTACGAGCAGTACTTC.

V and J are TRBV5-1 and TRBJ2-7; 10 positions match TRBD2. Trimming at V came to 0 bases and at J to 6 bases, leaving 6 bases not matched to a gene. The CDR3 covers 15 residues. CDR1 and CDR2 from the germline V gene are SGHRS and YFSETQ. In nucleotides, the CDR3 is TGCGCCAGCAGCTTGGAGATAGCGGGAGGCCGCGAGCAGTACTTC. This sequence encodes CASSLEIAGGREQYF.

The chain joins TRBV6-4 to TRBJ2-1; a weak D match, TRBD1 (6 bases). V was trimmed by 0 bases and J by 6 bases, leaving 12 bases between them. CDR3 length equals 15 residues. Germline assignment: CDR1 MRHNA and CDR2 SNTAGT. CDR3 amino acids: CASSDSAGVANEQFF. The CDR3, as DNA: TGTGCCAGCAGTGACTCGGCAGGGGTTGCCAATGAGCAGTTCTTC.

V gene TRBV29-1 combines with J gene TRBJ2-5; 10 nucleotides line up with TRBD2. The junction had 7 bases not matched to a gene; V was cut back by 5 bases and J by 1 base. Germline loops: CDR1 SQVTM, CDR2 ANQGSEA. CDR3 length: 15 amino acids. The chain's CDR3 is CSVNGGLAAQETQYF. The DNA of the CDR3 is TGCAGCGTTAATGGAGGACTAGCGGCCCAAGAGACCCAGTACTTC.

A remark on this clone: Other DNA sequences from this sample encode an identical CDR3 as well. J is TRBJ2-3 and V is TRBV9; weak D call: TRBD2 (5 bases). The CDR3 is made up of 13 amino acids. In germline, CDR1 is SGDLS, CDR2 YYNGEE. Trimming cost V 0 bases and J 5 bases, with 7 bases left between them. In DNA, the CDR3 is TGTGCCAGCAGCGTAGCGGGGAAAGATACGCAGTATTTT. Its protein product is CASSVAGKDTQYF.

The J gene is TRBJ2-7, the V gene TRBV4-3; D may be TRBD2 (5 bases). This CDR3 has 14 residues. From germline, CDR1 is LGHNA and CDR2 YSLEER. Trimming took off 0 bases at V and 0 bases at J, with 6 bases between the two ends. The CDR3 region has the DNA TGCGCCAGCAGCCAAGATCGGGGCTCCTACGAGCAGTACTTC. Its protein product is CASSQDRGSYEQYF.

The chain recombines TRBV30 with TRBJ1-1, with 11 bases matching TRBD1. Per germline, CDR1 GTSNPN and CDR2 SVGIG (reference sequence). The CDR3 length is 12 residues. J was trimmed by 5 bases and V by 5 bases; bases with no gene match: 1. Here the CDR3 DNA reads TGTGCCTGGGGACAGGGGGCTACTGAAGCTTTCTTT. This codes for CAWGQGATEAFF.